The entry below gives a single TCR beta chain sequence along with its context. The method was immunoSEQ multiplex PCR; TCRdb's version includes in-frame clones alone and lacks a portion of them. The sample consists of 77,000 or so clones, over 80% of them appearing once. The germline CDR1 and CDR2 sequences are SGHDT and YYEEEE. The CDR3 extends over 15 amino acids. Trimming took off 4 bases at V and 2 bases at J, with 12 bases between the two ends. Ipilimumab, 1 mg/kg, started 14 to 28 days after autologous transplant. These data are taken from a study of ipilimumab plus nivolumab after autologous stem cell transplantation.

V and J are TRBV5-6 and TRBJ1-4, with D possibly matching TRBD1 (6 bases). The sample here was PBMCs, taken in a trial of ipilimumab plus nivolumab as post-transplant consolidation. The sequence was obtained from a male donor with diffuse large B-cell lymphoma. CDR3: CASSASQGTNEKLFF. Written as DNA, the CDR3 is TGTGCCAGCAGCGCTAGTCAGGGGACTAATGAAAAACTGTTTTTT.